A single T cell receptor (beta chain) is shown here with its context. Its specificity is unknown. This sample is drawn from a study of shared clonotypes between healthy human individuals. The wider study: CD4 naive and CD4 memory each took three plates per donor, while CD8 naive took two and CD8 memory one.

Trimming shortened V by 3 bases and J by 0 bases, and 8 bases separated the two germline ends. Looked up from germline, CDR1 is SEHNR and CDR2 is FQNEAQ (reference sequence). The CDR3 covers 14 residues. The naive CD8 fraction comprised CD45RO-negative cells positively selected for CCR7 and excluded terminally differentiated effector memory CD45RA+ cells. Study results and caveats: A handful of donors shared 4.5% to 6.5% of their naive CD4 clonotypes.

The method was immunoSEQ multiplex PCR; TCRdb's version includes in-frame clones alone and lacks a portion of them. The repertoire holds around 1.9 million clones, with around 93% as singletons. Sample: naive CD8+ T cells from PBMCs. The receptor was derived from a man between 18 and 29 years old in good health. Some clones in this sample may be carry-over from other donors' samples. The chain is built from TRBV7-9 and TRBJ1-2, with D unresolved. The CDR3 sequence: CASSFHTANYGYTF. As DNA, the CDR3 is TGTGCCAGCAGCTTCCACACCGCTAACTATGGCTACACCTTC.